This TCR beta chain is from a study of shared clonotypes between healthy human individuals. General observations from the study: Large sequencing depth failed to make sorted-subset sequencing complete, rarefaction showed.

The CDR3 spans 10 residues. Germline V lookup: CDR1 DFQATT, CDR2 SNEGSKA (reference sequence). The V end lost 3 bases, the J end lost 5 bases, and 3 bases lay between the germline ends. Note on this clone: Its target is not known. The same CDR3 arises from other DNA sequences in this sample as well.

Data came from immunoSEQ multiplex PCR; TCRdb stores just in-frame clones and leaves some out. The profile shows some 2,000,000 clones, 85% to 95% of them singletons. The chain employs TRBV20-1 and TRBJ2-3; D gene ambiguous. Material for sequencing was naive CD4+ T cells sorted from blood. The subset was: CD45RA+ positively selected. This TCR came from a man between 18 and 35 years old in good health. CDR3 sequence (DNA): TGCAGTGCTAGTTTAGATACGCAGTATTTT. Translating it yields CSASLDTQYF.